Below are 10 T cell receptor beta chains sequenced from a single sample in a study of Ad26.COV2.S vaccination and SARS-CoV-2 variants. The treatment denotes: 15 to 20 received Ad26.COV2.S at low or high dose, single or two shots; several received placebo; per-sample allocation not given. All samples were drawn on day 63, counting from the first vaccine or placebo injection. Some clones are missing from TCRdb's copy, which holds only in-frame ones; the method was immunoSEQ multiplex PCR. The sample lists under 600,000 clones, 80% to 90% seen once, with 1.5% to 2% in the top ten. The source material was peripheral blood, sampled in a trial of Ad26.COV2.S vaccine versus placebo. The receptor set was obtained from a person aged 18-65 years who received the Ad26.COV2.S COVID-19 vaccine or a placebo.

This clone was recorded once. CDR3 sequence (DNA): TGTGCCAGCAGACCCCCACTAGTTAACAATGAGCAGTTCTTC. Translated: CASRPPLVNNEQFF. The V and J genes are TRBV6-5 and TRBJ2-1; D is possibly TRBD2 (5 bases). Trimming cost V 6 bases and J 5 bases, with 14 bases left between them. Germline CDR1 MNHEY, CDR2 SVGAGI. The CDR3 spans 14 residues.

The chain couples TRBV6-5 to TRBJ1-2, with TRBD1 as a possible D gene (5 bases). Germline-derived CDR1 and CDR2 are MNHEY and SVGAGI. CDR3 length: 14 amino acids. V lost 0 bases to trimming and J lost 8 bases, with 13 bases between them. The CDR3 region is CASSYSMEGLGYTF. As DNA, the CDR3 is TGTGCCAGCAGTTACTCGATGGAGGGGTTGGGCTACACCTTC.

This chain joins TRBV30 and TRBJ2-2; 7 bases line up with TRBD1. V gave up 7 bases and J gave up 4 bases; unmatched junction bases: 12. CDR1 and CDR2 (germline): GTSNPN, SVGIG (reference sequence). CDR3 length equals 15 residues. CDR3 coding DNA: TGTGCCTCTTCTCCGGGACAGCCCATCACCGGGGAGCTGTTTTTT. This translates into CASSPGQPITGELFF.

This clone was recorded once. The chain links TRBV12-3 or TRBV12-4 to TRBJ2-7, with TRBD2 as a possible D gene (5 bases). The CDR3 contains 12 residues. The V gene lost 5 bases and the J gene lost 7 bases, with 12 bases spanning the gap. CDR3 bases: TGTGCCAGCAGTCCGCGGGTCAGGGAGCAGTACTTC. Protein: CASSPRVREQYF.

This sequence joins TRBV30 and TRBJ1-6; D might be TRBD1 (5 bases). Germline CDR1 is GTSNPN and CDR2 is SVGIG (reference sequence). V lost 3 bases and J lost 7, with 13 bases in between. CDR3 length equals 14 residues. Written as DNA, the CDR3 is TGTGCCTGGAGAACGACAGTGAGAAATTCACCCCTCCACTTT. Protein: CAWRTTVRNSPLHF. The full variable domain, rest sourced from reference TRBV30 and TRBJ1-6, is SQTIHQWPATLVQPVGSPLSLECTVEGTSNPNLYWYRQAAGRGLQLLFYSVGIGQISSEVPQNLSASRPQDRQFILSSKKLLLSDSGFYLCAWRTTVRNSPLHFGNGTRLTVT.

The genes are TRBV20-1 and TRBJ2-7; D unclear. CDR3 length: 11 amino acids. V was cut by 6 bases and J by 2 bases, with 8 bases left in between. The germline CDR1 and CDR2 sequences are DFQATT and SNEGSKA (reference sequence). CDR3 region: CSAQNPYEQYF. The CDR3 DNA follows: TGCAGTGCCCAGAATCCCTACGAGCAGTACTTC.

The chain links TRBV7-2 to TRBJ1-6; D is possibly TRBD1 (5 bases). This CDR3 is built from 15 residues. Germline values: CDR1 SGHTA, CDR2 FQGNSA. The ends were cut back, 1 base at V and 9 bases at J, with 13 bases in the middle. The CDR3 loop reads CASSLEVRVTSPLHF. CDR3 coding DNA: TGTGCCAGCAGCTTAGAAGTCAGGGTTACTTCACCCCTCCACTTT.

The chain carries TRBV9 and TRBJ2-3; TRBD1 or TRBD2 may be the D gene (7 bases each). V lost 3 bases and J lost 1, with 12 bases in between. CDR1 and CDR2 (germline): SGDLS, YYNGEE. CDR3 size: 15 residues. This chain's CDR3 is CASSAGGAGTDTQYF. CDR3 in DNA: TGTGCCAGCAGCGCAGGGGGGGCCGGCACAGATACGCAGTATTTT.

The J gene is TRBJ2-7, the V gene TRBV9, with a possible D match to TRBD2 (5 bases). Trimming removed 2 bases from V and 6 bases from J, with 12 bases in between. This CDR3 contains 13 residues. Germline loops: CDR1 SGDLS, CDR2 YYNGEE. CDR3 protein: CASSVRELGEQYF. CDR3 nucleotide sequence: TGTGCCAGCAGCGTTAGGGAGCTGGGCGAGCAGTACTTC.

The CDR3 loop reads CASSPIRGERAEAFF. The CDR3 nucleotides read TGTGCCAGCTCACCAATTCGAGGGGAGAGGGCTGAAGCTTTCTTT. The chain couples TRBV18 to TRBJ1-1; weak D call: TRBD1 (5 bases). Trimming removed 2 bases from V and 6 bases from J, with 16 bases in between. Per germline, CDR1 KGHSH and CDR2 LQKENI. There are 15 residues in the CDR3.